Listed below are T cell receptor beta chains from one sample, sequenced in a study of cytomegalovirus exposure and HLA in healthy donors. Some clones are missing from TCRdb's copy, which holds only in-frame ones; the method was immunoSEQ multiplex PCR. The table includes about 110,000 clones, 60% to 80% detected once. The sequenced sample consisted of PBMCs. These receptors were collected from a boy younger than 18 in good health and CMV-seronegative. CDR3s include the opening cysteine and the closing phenylalanine or tryptophan. The D gene is left open where the match is weak. Size tells how often a clone was seen (once, few, many) or the class of an expanded clone, and some rows leave it out.

v_call,d_call,j_call,clone_size,cdr3_nt,cdr3_aa
TRBV7-2,NA,TRBJ1-5,NA,TGTGCCAGCAGCCCTGGACAGACCAATCAGCCCCAGCATTTT,CASSPGQTNQPQHF
TRBV28,NA,TRBJ1-2,NA,TGTGCCAGCAGTGCGTATCTCCAGGTTAACTATGGCTACACCTTC,CASSAYLQVNYGYTF
TRBV5-8,NA,TRBJ2-3,NA,TGTGCCAGCAGCTTGGCCTGGACAGGCACAGATACGCAGTATTTT,CASSLAWTGTDTQYF
TRBV7-9,TRBD1,TRBJ1-5,few,TGTGCCAGCAGTCTAGGGACAGGAGGCAATCAGCCCCAGCATTTT,CASSLGTGGNQPQHF
TRBV5-1,TRBD1,TRBJ2-7,NA,TGCGCCAGCAGCTTGGAAGGGACAGGGGGGAACGAGCAGTACTTC,CASSLEGTGGNEQYF
TRBV5-6,NA,TRBJ1-5,NA,TGTGCCAGCACCACACAGGGCACCCAGCCCCAGCATTTT,CASTTQGTQPQHF
TRBV5-1,NA,TRBJ2-2,NA,TGCGCCAGCAGCTTGGTACAGTCTTTCAACACCGGGGAGCTGTTTTTT,CASSLVQSFNTGELFF
TRBV11-1,TRBD2,TRBJ2-7,NA,TGTGCCAGCAGTCCGGGACTAATCTACGAGCAGTACTTC,CASSPGLIYEQYF
TRBV7-9,TRBD2,TRBJ2-7,NA,TGTGCCAGCAGCAACCCGGGAGCTAGCGGGATCTCGCCCTACGAGCAGTACTTC,CASSNPGASGISPYEQYF
TRBV6-5,NA,TRBJ1-5,few,TGTGCCAGCCAGGGGCCGGGGAGCAATCAGCCCCAGCATTTT,CASQGPGSNQPQHF
TRBV5-4,NA,TRBJ1-1,NA,TGTGCCAGCGGGGAGGTGAACACTGAAGCTTTCTTT,CASGEVNTEAFF
TRBV5-6,TRBD2,TRBJ2-1,NA,TGTGCCAGTCTACTAGCGGGGGGGTACAATGAGCAGTTCTTC,CASLLAGGYNEQFF
TRBV5-4,NA,TRBJ2-7,NA,TGTGCCAGCAGCTCTGAGGCTACCTACGAGCAGTACTTC,CASSSEATYEQYF
TRBV7-9,NA,TRBJ2-4,few,TGTGCCAGCAGCTTTCGCCTAGACAACATTCAGTACTTC,CASSFRLDNIQYF
TRBV6-5,TRBD1,TRBJ2-7,NA,TGTGCCAGCCAAATTTTACAGGGGGGCGAGCAGTACTTC,CASQILQGGEQYF
TRBV10-2,NA,TRBJ2-3,NA,TGCGCCAGCAGTGAGAGGGACACGGAAGATACGCAGTATTTT,CASSERDTEDTQYF
TRBV6-1,NA,TRBJ1-5,once,TGTGCCAGCAGTGAGGATCAGGGGTTAATCCCTCAGCCCCAGCATTTT,CASSEDQGLIPQPQHF
TRBV4-3,TRBD1,TRBJ2-1,NA,TGCGCCAGCAGCCCGGACAGGGGCAATGAGCAGTTCTTC,CASSPDRGNEQFF
TRBV2,TRBD2,TRBJ2-1,NA,TGTGCCAGCAGTGAAATAACTAGCGGGAGAAATGAGCAGTTCTTC,CASSEITSGRNEQFF
TRBV2,TRBD1,TRBJ2-2,few,TGTGCCAGCAGTTTTAGGGACAGCGCGAACACCGGGGAGCTGTTTTTT,CASSFRDSANTGELFF
TRBV28,NA,TRBJ2-1,few,TGTGCCACTGCCTCCGGGACTTCCACAGTAAGTGAGCAGTTCTTC,CATASGTSTVSEQFF
TRBV19,TRBD1,TRBJ1-4,NA,TGTGCCAGTAGTAACAGGGGAGAAAAACTGTTTTTT,CASSNRGEKLFF
TRBV7-2,NA,TRBJ2-7,NA,TGTGCCAGCAGCCCACGACAGGCCACCTACGAGCAGTACTTC,CASSPRQATYEQYF
TRBV4-1,TRBD1,TRBJ2-3,NA,TGCGCCAGCAGCCAAGGACAGGGAGGCACAGATACGCAGTATTTT,CASSQGQGGTDTQYF
TRBV27,TRBD1,TRBJ2-1,NA,TGTGCCAGCAGTCCCCCCGTACAGGGGGCGGGCTACAATGAGCAGTTCTTC,CASSPPVQGAGYNEQFF
TRBV5-5,NA,TRBJ1-2,NA,TGTGCCAGCAGCCCGGCAGGACTCTATGGCTACACCTTC,CASSPAGLYGYTF
TRBV7-3,NA,TRBJ1-2,NA,TGTGCCAGCAGCTTAGAACCTTCGCGGGACTATGGCTACACCTTC,CASSLEPSRDYGYTF
TRBV10-3,TRBD1,TRBJ1-5,NA,TGTGCCATCCGGGACAGGGGCCTCCCCAATCAGCCCCAGCATTTT,CAIRDRGLPNQPQHF
TRBV27,NA,TRBJ1-1,NA,TGTGCCAGCAGGCCCGGGATAGCGAACACTGAAGCTTTCTTT,CASRPGIANTEAFF
TRBV18,NA,TRBJ1-1,NA,TGTGCCAGCTCACCCTCCGCTGAAGCTTTCTTT,CASSPSAEAFF
TRBV6-5,NA,TRBJ2-3,NA,TGTGCCAGCAGTTACACCGAGTCAGATACGCAGTATTTT,CASSYTESDTQYF
TRBV30,NA,TRBJ2-5,NA,TGTGCCTGGAGTGCCCTCGGAGGGCTCGGGGAGACCCAGTACTTC,CAWSALGGLGETQYF
TRBV25-1,NA,TRBJ2-5,NA,TGTGCCATCACGGACAATTACCAAGAGACCCAGTACTTC,CAITDNYQETQYF
TRBV7-2,TRBD2,TRBJ2-7,few,TGTGCCAGCAGCTCGGGACTAGCGGGAATCTACGAGCAGTACTTC,CASSSGLAGIYEQYF
TRBV4-2,TRBD2,TRBJ2-7,NA,TGTGCCAGCAGCCAAGACACCGGGACTAGTGTGGGGGAGCAGTACTTC,CASSQDTGTSVGEQYF
TRBV28,NA,TRBJ1-4,once,TGTGCCAGCAGTTTATCGGGGATCGTGGCTAATGAAAAACTGTTTTTT,CASSLSGIVANEKLFF
TRBV7-3,TRBD1,TRBJ2-1,NA,TGTGCCAGCAGTCCCACAGGGGCCTACTACAATGAGCAGTTCTTC,CASSPTGAYYNEQFF
TRBV30,NA,TRBJ2-1,NA,TGTGCCTGGACAGGGATAGGTGAGCAGTTCTTC,CAWTGIGEQFF
TRBV28,NA,TRBJ1-2,few,TGTGCCAGCTCTACCCTCGGGACGGAGGGACACTATGGCTACACCTTC,CASSTLGTEGHYGYTF
TRBV6-5,NA,TRBJ1-5,few,TGTGCCAGCAGTCGACGGACAGGCAATCAGCCCCAGCATTTT,CASSRRTGNQPQHF
TRBV7-8,NA,TRBJ1-1,NA,TGTGCCAGCAGCGCCGGGGGATCTGAAGCTTTCTTT,CASSAGGSEAFF
TRBV29-1,TRBD1,TRBJ1-2,NA,TGCAGCGTTGAGCGCAGGGGGGCAATGAACTATGGCTACACCTTC,CSVERRGAMNYGYTF